This TCR beta chain was captured by sequencing in a study of T-cell reconstitution after alpha-beta-depleted transplantation in children. Study results and limitations: Reportedly, roughly two months post-transplant, alpha-beta T cells arose from several hundred expanded graft clones.

Preparing the TCRbeta library involved the use of unique molecular identifiers. MiXCR, run by TCRdb on the PCR reads, gives a single entry per CDR3 protein. The profile covers under 450,000 distinct CDR3 sequences, with around 15% appearing a single time and 25% to 35% taken by the ten largest. V lost 0 bases, J lost 6 bases, and 17 bases lay in between. The CDR3 contains 16 residues. The germline V gene has CDR1 SGHAT and CDR2 FQNNGV. This clonotype has just a few counts. What it binds is not known. The rearrangement links TRBV11-2 to TRBJ2-5, with D possibly being TRBD1 (6 bases). This TCR derives from a boy under two years old who had a stem cell transplant for Wiskott-Aldrich syndrome, so the T cells may come from the graft donor. The sample in question was PBMCs, mostly from graft donor cells, obtained 360 days after TCRalphabeta/CD19-depleted stem cell transplant. DNA for the CDR3: TGTGCCAGCAGCTTAGAGCCCCATGGACAGCTGAAGACCCAGTACTTC. Translating it yields CASSLEPHGQLKTQYF.